This T cell receptor (beta chain) is drawn from a study of T cell responses to AZD1222 COVID-19 vaccine. Across the whole study: Second doses that came at about 4 or about 12 weeks were put together.

Sequencing was performed with immunoSEQ multiplex PCR; in TCRdb, only in-frame clones are kept and a portion is missing. The sample lists 88,000 or so clones; about nine tenths were seen once. Study conclusions and caveats: The span of vaccine-associated CD4 TCRs extended across spike, with dominance at 160-218 and 743-854. Donor demographics were predominantly white British with a female majority; clonal diversity may be underestimated. Among those given AZD1222, only 6 or 7 were seropositive at baseline.

V lost 3 bases and J lost 5; bases outside the gene matches: 7. CDR3 size: 15 residues. CDR1 and CDR2 (germline): PRHDT, FYEKMQ (reference sequence). This clone came up a few times. Its target is unknown. This receptor was obtained from an adult in good health. The chain has TRBV13 and TRBJ1-1; the match to TRBD1 covers 9 bases. Sequences were derived from peripheral blood, sampled on day 0 of AZD1222 vaccination. CDR3 sequence reads: CASSFDRDRVTEAFF. The CDR3 DNA follows: TGTGCCAGCAGCTTTGACCGGGACAGGGTTACTGAAGCTTTCTTT.